This T cell receptor (beta chain) comes out of a study of shared clonotypes between healthy human individuals. Whole-study results and caveats: Blood alone was sampled, and tissue repertoires likely differ.

The CDR3 sequence is 14 residues long. CDR1 is GTSNPN, CDR2 SVGIG, per germline (reference sequence). The V end lost 4 bases, the J end lost 10 bases, and 20 bases lay between the germline ends. Evenly divided among several immunoSEQ plates was the genomic DNA of each subset. Using immunoSEQ multiplex PCR, the repertoire was profiled, and TCRdb retains in-frame clones only, with some absent. The profile shows about 990,000 clones, about four fifths of them singletons. On this clone: What it binds is unknown.

This sequence was found in a man younger than 35 in good health. Some clones in this sample may be carry-over from other donors' samples. The chain couples TRBV30 to TRBJ2-1; D unresolved. The sample was memory CD4+ T cells from PBMCs. The subset is: CD45RA-negative fraction. DNA for the CDR3: TGTGCCTGGATCCCGACTGCTCCCGGAGACGAGCAGTTCTTC. This sequence encodes CAWIPTAPGDEQFF.